Described below is a single TCR beta chain sequence and its context. The target of this receptor is not known. No base quality values were provided; no much bigger clone lies one nucleotide off. Trimming takes 8 bases from V and 3 bases from J, and the germline ends sit 8 bases apart. The CDR3, cysteine through phenylalanine, is 11 amino acids long. The DNA shown is the 33-base CDR3, in frame from base 1. Taken from the germline V gene (reference sequence), the CDR1 and CDR2 loops are SGHNT and YYREEE. This sample stems from a study of PD-1 blockade in classical Hodgkin lymphoma (dated by TCRdb to about 2020). Turning to the overall study: Nivolumab dosing was 3 mg/kg intravenously every 2 weeks, continuing until either disease progression or unacceptable toxicity. The study used TCR beta sequencing and CyTOF to define a peripheral blood immune signature of response to PD-1 blockade in classical Hodgkin lymphoma. The paper as a whole reports these results and caveats: Baseline diversity similar to that of newly diagnosed patients was observed in trial patients achieving complete response, whereas significantly lower diversity was observed in partial responders and progressors. The study was restricted to a single clinical trial cohort, and the causes of repertoire differences, possibly disease activity or prior therapy, were left undefined. Lower diversity was seen in patients whose nivolumab began less than 1 year after ASCT, and these patients were left out of later analyses so that immune reconstitution would not confound the results. Baseline TCR diversity was reported to be lower in newly diagnosed patients than in healthy donors, and even lower in relapsed/refractory patients. By C4D1, a significant rise was seen in CD4+ TCR diversity but not in CD8+ TCR diversity (p=0.0027 vs p=0.16), and the rise was most apparent among complete responders (p=0.02).

Genomic DNA was extracted with the Qiagen DNeasy kit from unsorted PBMCs and from negatively selected CD4+ and CD8+ fractions. Amplification of TCR beta CDR3 regions was done by immunoSEQ multiplex PCR with primers that anneal to V and J segments. A synthetic immune receptor repertoire was used to minimize amplification bias, and any remaining bias was removed computationally after sequencing. The study's processing was this. Repertoire diversity was quantified as the Shannon entropy index using custom Python scripts. The unsorted, CD4+ and CD8+ repertoires were each analyzed separately, with the exception of combined analyses, where CD4+ and CD8+ sequences were merged in silico. Clonal expansion was defined as at least a 2-fold frequency increase after treatment relative to C1D1, with a pseudocount of 0.5 for undetected baseline clones. Singleton clones were defined as clones with 0 or 1 copy at C1D1, and non-singleton clones were defined as clones with 2 or more copies. Clones expanded in unsorted samples were annotated as CD4+, CD8+ or unknown by matching protein sequences in sorted samples from the same patient. Diversity changes from C1D1 to C4D1 were tested in paired samples using Wilcoxon tests. Drawn from immuneACCESS, this table holds only the in-frame rearrangements with V and J called that TCRdb kept. Clones are partly lost; checked studies trace under half to an unresolved V gene and leave the rest unexplained. For V, J and clone size, that table is used; D and trimming come from the DNA. This sample has about 4,100 clones in its table, and about four fifths of those were observed once. Over 5.5% of the sample comes from the top ten.

The time point label on this specimen signifies: cycle 1 day 1 (C1D1), immediately before nivolumab initiation. Relapse after autologous stem cell transplantation had occurred in all trial patients, and cohorts A, B and C were distinguished by prior brentuximab vedotin exposure. Magnetic negative selection with a Miltenyi CD4+ T cell isolation kit was used to purify CD4+ T cells from thawed PBMCs. The trial cohort comprised some 60 patients with relapsed/refractory classical Hodgkin lymphoma whose best overall responses were complete response, partial response or progressive disease. Single-agent nivolumab was administered to trial patients in the multi-cohort phase II CheckMate 205 trial. An independent review committee assessed best overall response using the 2007 International Working Group response criteria. Trial PBMCs were collected immediately before nivolumab initiation (C1D1) and during therapy at cycle 2 day 1 and cycle 4 day 1. Peripheral blood was collected in 8 mL Vacutainer Cell Preparation Tubes, from which PBMCs were isolated by centrifugation and then cryopreserved. Purified CD4+ and CD8+ fractions were prepared only for cases with an additional available PBMC sample. Magnetically labelled cells were removed on LS columns in a quadroMACS separator, and the flow-through was collected as the purified fraction.

The TCR sequence derives from a human donor with classical Hodgkin lymphoma. Here the chain combines TRBV5-4 and TRBJ1-2; there is no confident call for the D gene. The input for sequencing was CD4+ T cells from blood, taken at baseline. The base sequence is TGTGCCAGTAAAACGGACTATGGCTACACCTTC. This gives the protein CASKTDYGYTF.